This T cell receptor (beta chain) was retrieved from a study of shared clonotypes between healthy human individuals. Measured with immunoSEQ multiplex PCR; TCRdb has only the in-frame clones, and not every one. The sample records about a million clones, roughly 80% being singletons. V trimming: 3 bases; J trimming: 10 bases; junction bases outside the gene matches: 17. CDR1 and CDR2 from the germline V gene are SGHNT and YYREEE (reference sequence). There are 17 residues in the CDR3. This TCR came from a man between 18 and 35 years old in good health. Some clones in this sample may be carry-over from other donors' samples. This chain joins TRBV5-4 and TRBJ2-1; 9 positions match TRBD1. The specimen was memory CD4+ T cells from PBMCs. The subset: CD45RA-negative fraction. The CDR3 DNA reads TGTGCCAGCAGCTCCGGAAAAACAGGGGGCTATACAGGGGAGCAGTTCTTC. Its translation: CASSSGKTGGYTGEQFF.